The rows below give T cell receptor beta chains drawn from one sample of a study of CD8 T cells in Susac syndrome. From the immunoSEQ multiplex PCR reads, TCRdb called clonotypes with MiXCR, one entry per CDR3 protein. The sample lists roughly 150,000 distinct CDR3 sequences, approximately 94% seen once, with 0.075% to 0.095% in the top ten. Input material: CD4+ T cells from PBMCs. The source is a human donor with multiple sclerosis. Both conserved end residues are part of each CDR3. A D gene is named only where the DNA matches it firmly. Size is stated for part of the rows, as once, few or many counts, or as a class when the clone is expanded.

abundance: -
j_gene: TRBJ1-4
v_gene: TRBV7-9
d_gene: -
CDR3aa: CASSLRRIETDNEKLFF
CDR3nt: TGTGCCAGCAGCTTAAGGAGGATCGAGACGGACAATGAAAAACTGTTTTTT

abundance: -
j_gene: TRBJ1-2
v_gene: TRBV30
d_gene: -
CDR3aa: CAWSVTGSYGYTF
CDR3nt: TGTGCCTGGAGTGTTACAGGCTCCTATGGCTACACCTTC

abundance: -
j_gene: TRBJ2-1
v_gene: TRBV20-1
d_gene: TRBD2
CDR3aa: CSAPRTSVNEQFF
CDR3nt: TGCAGTGCTCCTCGGACTAGTGTCAATGAGCAGTTCTTC

abundance: -
j_gene: TRBJ2-2
v_gene: TRBV12-5
d_gene: TRBD1
CDR3aa: CASAVRQGDNTGELFF
CDR3nt: TGTGCTAGTGCCGTGAGACAGGGGGATAACACCGGGGAGCTGTTTTTT

abundance: -
j_gene: TRBJ2-1
v_gene: TRBV7-7
d_gene: TRBD2
CDR3aa: CASSLRGGGYNEQFF
CDR3nt: TGTGCCAGCAGCTTACGTGGCGGGGGGTACAATGAGCAGTTCTTC

abundance: -
j_gene: TRBJ1-2
v_gene: TRBV5-1
d_gene: -
CDR3aa: CASSLTGVYTF
CDR3nt: TGCGCCAGCAGCTTGACCGGGGTCTACACCTTC

abundance: -
j_gene: TRBJ1-1
v_gene: TRBV12-3/TRBV12-4
d_gene: -
CDR3aa: CASSSGPEAFF
CDR3nt: TGTGCCAGCAGTTCAGGGCCTGAAGCTTTCTTT

abundance: -
j_gene: TRBJ1-4
v_gene: TRBV7-9
d_gene: -
CDR3aa: CASSPSLGVEKLFF
CDR3nt: TGTGCCAGCAGCCCTAGTTTGGGAGTTGAAAAACTGTTTTTT

abundance: -
j_gene: TRBJ2-2
v_gene: TRBV5-1
d_gene: -
CDR3aa: CASSLLDGSSGELFF
CDR3nt: TGCGCCAGCAGCTTGCTGGACGGATCCTCCGGGGAGCTGTTTTTT

abundance: -
j_gene: TRBJ2-4
v_gene: TRBV4-1
d_gene: -
CDR3aa: CASSQGGRGVKNIQYF
CDR3nt: TGCGCCAGCAGTCAAGGCGGGCGAGGAGTCAAAAACATTCAGTACTTC

abundance: -
j_gene: TRBJ1-5
v_gene: TRBV6-2/TRBV6-3
d_gene: TRBD1
CDR3aa: CASSITGTGGGQPQHF
CDR3nt: TGTGCCAGCAGTATCACCGGGACAGGGGGCGGTCAGCCCCAGCATTTT

abundance: -
j_gene: TRBJ2-7
v_gene: TRBV4-3
d_gene: TRBD1
CDR3aa: CASSQDDNRGREQYF
CDR3nt: TGCGCCAGCAGCCAAGATGATAACAGGGGGCGCGAGCAGTACTTC

abundance: -
j_gene: TRBJ2-1
v_gene: TRBV3-1
d_gene: -
CDR3aa: CASSRGGFDEQFF
CDR3nt: TGTGCCAGCAGCCGAGGGGGGTTCGATGAGCAGTTCTTC

abundance: -
j_gene: TRBJ1-2
v_gene: TRBV6-1
d_gene: -
CDR3aa: CASTNGRGYTF
CDR3nt: TGTGCCAGCACGAACGGGCGGGGCTACACCTTC

abundance: -
j_gene: TRBJ1-2
v_gene: TRBV28
d_gene: -
CDR3aa: CAGWTAGAYGYTF
CDR3nt: TGTGCCGGATGGACGGCGGGCGCTTATGGCTACACCTTC

abundance: once
j_gene: TRBJ2-7
v_gene: TRBV5-6
d_gene: -
CDR3aa: CASSSWAYEQYF
CDR3nt: TGTGCCAGCAGTTCGTGGGCCTACGAGCAGTACTTC

abundance: -
j_gene: TRBJ1-5
v_gene: TRBV12-3/TRBV12-4
d_gene: -
CDR3aa: CASTSGGNQPQHF
CDR3nt: TGTGCCAGCACTTCTGGGGGCAATCAGCCCCAGCATTTT

abundance: -
j_gene: TRBJ2-3
v_gene: TRBV5-4
d_gene: TRBD2
CDR3aa: CASSDPTSGGVDTQYF
CDR3nt: TGTGCCAGCAGCGACCCCACTAGCGGGGGGGTGGATACGCAGTATTTT

abundance: -
j_gene: TRBJ1-3
v_gene: TRBV27
d_gene: -
CDR3aa: CASRLRTAAGNTIYF
CDR3nt: TGTGCCAGCAGACTTCGGACAGCAGCAGGAAACACCATATATTTT

abundance: -
j_gene: TRBJ2-2
v_gene: TRBV27
d_gene: -
CDR3aa: CASSYSGVAAGELFF
CDR3nt: TGTGCCAGCAGTTACTCAGGGGTGGCGGCCGGGGAGCTGTTTTTT

abundance: few
j_gene: TRBJ2-5
v_gene: TRBV12-3/TRBV12-4
d_gene: -
CDR3aa: CASRVQETQYF
CDR3nt: TGTGCCAGCAGGGTCCAAGAGACCCAGTACTTC

abundance: -
j_gene: TRBJ1-1
v_gene: TRBV30
d_gene: TRBD1
CDR3aa: CAWAQGSTEAFF
CDR3nt: TGTGCCTGGGCACAGGGGTCTACTGAAGCTTTCTTT

abundance: once
j_gene: TRBJ2-4
v_gene: TRBV3-1
d_gene: -
CDR3aa: CASSQEGAWDIQYF
CDR3nt: TGTGCCAGCAGCCAAGAAGGGGCTTGGGACATTCAGTACTTC

abundance: -
j_gene: TRBJ1-1
v_gene: TRBV4-3
d_gene: -
CDR3aa: CASSARAETGAFF
CDR3nt: TGCGCCAGCAGCGCTAGAGCGGAAACGGGGGCTTTCTTT

abundance: -
j_gene: TRBJ1-6
v_gene: TRBV6-5
d_gene: TRBD1
CDR3aa: CASRVDRGDSPLHF
CDR3nt: TGTGCCAGCAGAGTCGACAGGGGGGATTCACCCCTCCACTTT

abundance: -
j_gene: TRBJ2-1
v_gene: TRBV6-6
d_gene: -
CDR3aa: CASSLQIGNNEQFF
CDR3nt: TGTGCCAGCAGTTTGCAGATAGGAAACAATGAGCAGTTCTTC

abundance: -
j_gene: TRBJ2-7
v_gene: TRBV7-9
d_gene: TRBD2
CDR3aa: CASRRTSGAYEQYF
CDR3nt: TGTGCCAGCAGACGTACTAGCGGAGCCTACGAGCAGTACTTC

abundance: -
j_gene: TRBJ2-1
v_gene: TRBV12-3/TRBV12-4
d_gene: -
CDR3aa: CASRDTGSMAPYNEQFF
CDR3nt: TGTGCCAGCAGGGATACAGGGTCTATGGCGCCCTACAATGAGCAGTTCTTC

abundance: -
j_gene: TRBJ1-2
v_gene: TRBV3-1
d_gene: -
CDR3aa: CASSQVEGLGGYTF
CDR3nt: TGTGCCAGCAGCCAAGTGGAGGGTTTAGGCGGCTACACCTTC

abundance: -
j_gene: TRBJ1-2
v_gene: TRBV5-1
d_gene: -
CDR3aa: CASSQGPLNGYTF
CDR3nt: TGCGCCAGCAGCCAAGGACCCCTGAATGGCTACACCTTC